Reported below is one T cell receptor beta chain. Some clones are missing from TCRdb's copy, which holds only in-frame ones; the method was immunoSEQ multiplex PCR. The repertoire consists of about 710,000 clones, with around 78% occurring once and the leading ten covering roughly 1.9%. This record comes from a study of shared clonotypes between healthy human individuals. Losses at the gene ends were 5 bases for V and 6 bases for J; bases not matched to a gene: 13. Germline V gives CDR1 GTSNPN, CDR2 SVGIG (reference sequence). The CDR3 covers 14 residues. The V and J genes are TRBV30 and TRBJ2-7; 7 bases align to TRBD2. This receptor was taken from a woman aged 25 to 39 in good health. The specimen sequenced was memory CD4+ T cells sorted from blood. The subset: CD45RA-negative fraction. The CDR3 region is CAWGGGLEGTEQYF. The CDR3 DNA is TGTGCCTGGGGCGGGGGTCTAGAAGGGACCGAGCAGTACTTC.